Listed below are T cell receptor beta chains from one sample, sequenced in a study of blood T cells in healthy people across ages. One entry per CDR3 protein, called by TCRdb with MiXCR from the 5' RACE reads. The sample consists of hundreds of thousands of distinct CDR3 sequences, under 65% of them appearing once. The sample was blood. The receptors derive from a man between 60 and 75 years old in good health. CDR3s include the opening cysteine and the closing phenylalanine or tryptophan. D genes are given only for firm matches. Expanded clones get a size class; other rows say once, few or many, or leave the size out.

TRBJ2-5	.	TRBD2	13	TRBV20-1	TGCAGTGCGAAAATACTAGCGGCGGAGACCCAGTACTTC	CSAKILAAETQYF
TRBJ2-1	.	TRBD2	18	TRBV15	TGTGCCACCAGCAGAGATTGGTCTAGCGGGAACGCATACAATGAGCAGTTCTTC	CATSRDWSSGNAYNEQFF
TRBJ2-3	.	.	15	TRBV12-3/TRBV12-4	TGTGCCAGCAGCAAGATGCGGTTGAGCACAGATACGCAGTATTTT	CASSKMRLSTDTQYF
TRBJ2-5	few	.	12	TRBV20-1	TGCAGTGGCGGACTGACACAAGAGACCCAGTACTTC	CSGGLTQETQYF
TRBJ1-5	once	TRBD1	15	TRBV9	TGTGCCAGCAGCGTTACAGGGGCCAGCAATCAGCCCCAGCATTTT	CASSVTGASNQPQHF
TRBJ1-2	.	TRBD1	13	TRBV7-8	TGTGCCGGCATGGGACAGGGGGAGGATGGCTACACCTTC	CAGMGQGEDGYTF
TRBJ1-5	.	.	13	TRBV19	TGTGCCAGTACGGCGGTGAGCAATCAGCCCCAGCATTTT	CASTAVSNQPQHF
TRBJ2-3	.	.	15	TRBV7-2	TGTGCCAGCAGCTTAGGCGGGGGCCTCGGGGATACGCAGTATTTT	CASSLGGGLGDTQYF
TRBJ1-5	.	.	15	TRBV5-1	TGCGCCAGCAGCTGGGGAGTCGAAATTAATCAGCCCCAGCATTTT	CASSWGVEINQPQHF
TRBJ2-5	once	.	16	TRBV4-2	TGTGCCAGCAGCCAAGACGATAGGGAGGCTGGGGAGACCCAGTACTTC	CASSQDDREAGETQYF
TRBJ2-1	many	TRBD2	16	TRBV9	TGTGCCAGCAGCGTCGGCGGGACTAGCGGGCCGAATGAGCAGTTCTTC	CASSVGGTSGPNEQFF
TRBJ2-1	.	TRBD1	16	TRBV18	TGTGCCAGCTCACTCATCCGGGACAGGGGAGGAGAGACCCAGTTCTTC	CASSLIRDRGGETQFF
TRBJ2-5	.	.	14	TRBV7-9	TGTGCCAGCAGCTCCAGGGTAACCCAAGAGACCCAGTACTTC	CASSSRVTQETQYF
TRBJ2-4	few	.	15	TRBV11-2	TGTGCCAGCAGCTTAGATCCCGGAGGAGGAAACATTCAGTACTTC	CASSLDPGGGNIQYF
TRBJ1-1	few	TRBD1	14	TRBV20-1	TGCAGTGCCCCGACAGGGCCCATGAACACTGAAGCTTTCTTT	CSAPTGPMNTEAFF
TRBJ2-1	.	TRBD1	15	TRBV20-1	TGCAGTGCTAGCTCCGGGACAGGGTGGGGTCGGGAGCAGTTCTTC	CSASSGTGWGREQFF
TRBJ2-7	.	TRBD1	18	TRBV5-1	TGCGCCAGCAGCTTGGCTTGGGACAGGGTCCCGACGAGGGGCGAGCAGTACTTC	CASSLAWDRVPTRGEQYF
TRBJ2-5	.	.	15	TRBV4-1	TGCGCCAGCAGCCAAGTAAACCCGTACCAAGAGACCCAGTACTTC	CASSQVNPYQETQYF
TRBJ1-4	once	.	15	TRBV6-6	TGTGCCAGCAGTTACTCACTAACAACTAATGAAAAACTGTTTTTT	CASSYSLTTNEKLFF
TRBJ2-4	once	TRBD1	17	TRBV7-2	TGTGCCAGCAGCCGTTCCGGGACAGGGCTTGCCAAAAACATTCAGTACTTC	CASSRSGTGLAKNIQYF
TRBJ2-5	.	.	12	TRBV10-3	TGTGCCATCAGTCGTGGTGGGGAGACCCAGTACTTC	CAISRGGETQYF
TRBJ2-1	few	.	12	TRBV20-1	TGCAGTGCCGAGGGACCAAACAATGAGCAGTTCTTC	CSAEGPNNEQFF
TRBJ1-2	.	.	14	TRBV5-1	TGCGCCAGCAGCTTGGCCGGGGAGCGTGATGGCTACACCTTC	CASSLAGERDGYTF
TRBJ2-3	.	.	15	TRBV3-1	TGTGCCAGCAGCCAAGACCCGGCACCTACAGATACGCAGTATTTT	CASSQDPAPTDTQYF
TRBJ2-7	.	TRBD1	14	TRBV7-2	TGTGCCAGCAGCCATGGACAGGGTCTCTACGAGCAGTACTTC	CASSHGQGLYEQYF
TRBJ2-1	.	TRBD2	14	TRBV25-1	TGTGCCAGCAGTGCTAGCGGGGGGGCCGCTGAGCAGTTCTTC	CASSASGGAAEQFF
TRBJ2-3	many	.	13	TRBV5-1	TGCGCCAGCAGCAGGGACAGCACAGATACGCAGTATTTT	CASSRDSTDTQYF
TRBJ2-6	once	.	14	TRBV20-1	TGCAGTGCCCCCGGGTGGGCTGGGGCCAACGTCCTGACTTTC	CSAPGWAGANVLTF
TRBJ2-1	few	.	16	TRBV29-1	TGCAGCGTCAACCGGGACGGACTCCTTTATGACAATGAGCAGTTCTTC	CSVNRDGLLYDNEQFF
TRBJ2-5	.	.	14	TRBV5-6	TGTGCCAGCAGCTTGTTTACCCTTACGGAGACCCAGTACTTC	CASSLFTLTETQYF
TRBJ1-2	few	.	16	TRBV6-5	TGTGCCAGCAGTTACTCGTCAGCCGACCGGGGAAGCGGCTACACCTTC	CASSYSSADRGSGYTF
TRBJ1-2	.	TRBD1	12	TRBV20-1	TGCAGTGTTACCGGGACAGGGTTTGGCTACACCTTC	CSVTGTGFGYTF
TRBJ2-1	once	.	14	TRBV19	TGTGCCAGTAGTATTCTGCAGGGGTCAAATGAGCAGTTCTTC	CASSILQGSNEQFF
TRBJ2-2	.	TRBD1	16	TRBV11-2	TGTGCCAGCAGAAAAGCAGGGACAGCGAACACCGGGGAGCTGTTTTTT	CASRKAGTANTGELFF
TRBJ1-5	few	.	15	TRBV28	TGTGCCAGCAGTCCGGGAACAGGGAACAATCAGCCCCAGCATTTT	CASSPGTGNNQPQHF
TRBJ2-1	few	.	16	TRBV7-9	TGTGCCAGCAGCCGTGTAGGGGTGAGCTCCTACAATGAGCAGTTCTTC	CASSRVGVSSYNEQFF
TRBJ2-3	.	.	14	TRBV24-1	TGTGCCACCCAGAGGGGGGGGGCTTCAGATACGCAGTATTTT	CATQRGGASDTQYF
TRBJ2-7	few	TRBD2	14	TRBV20-1	TGCAGTGCTAAAGTCGGCGGGGGGTGGTACGAGCAGTACTTC	CSAKVGGGWYEQYF
TRBJ1-4	.	.	15	TRBV4-2	TGTGCCAGCAGCCCGCAACAGGGAATAGGGGAAAAACTGTTTTTT	CASSPQQGIGEKLFF
TRBJ1-2	.	.	14	TRBV9	TGTGCCAGCAGCGTAGAACTGGGACCCTATGGCTACACCTTC	CASSVELGPYGYTF
TRBJ2-1	once	.	15	TRBV11-3	TGTGCCAGCAGCCCCCTCCGAGGAGAAGGCAATGAGCAGTTCTTC	CASSPLRGEGNEQFF
TRBJ2-1	few	.	15	TRBV9	TGTGCCAGCAGCGTAGACGGGGTCACCTACAATGAGCAGTTCTTC	CASSVDGVTYNEQFF
TRBJ2-3	.	.	14	TRBV9	TGTGCCAGCAGCGTAGGGGCGGTCACAGATACGCAGTATTTT	CASSVGAVTDTQYF
TRBJ2-3	few	.	16	TRBV15	TGTGCCACCAGCAGAGATCGCGGTAGAATCACAGATACGCAGTATTTT	CATSRDRGRITDTQYF
TRBJ1-4	.	.	14	TRBV5-5	TGTGCCAGCAGCTGGGACCAAGGATATGAAAAACTGTTTTTT	CASSWDQGYEKLFF
TRBJ1-1	.	.	19	TRBV29-1	TGCAGCGCTGAAGGCACGAGCCCCACCAGCCCAGTGGGCAACACTGAAGCTTTCTTT	CSAEGTSPTSPVGNTEAFF
TRBJ2-5	few	.	13	TRBV12-3/TRBV12-4	TGTGCCAGCAGTCGGGGAAGACAAGAGACCCAGTACTTC	CASSRGRQETQYF
TRBJ2-1	.	TRBD2	17	TRBV4-2	TGTGCCAGCAGCCAAGATGCGGGGGGCTCCCTTAGCAATGAGCAGTTCTTC	CASSQDAGGSLSNEQFF
TRBJ2-5	.	.	13	TRBV7-2	TGTGCCAGCAGCTTCGGGTCGGGAGAGACCCAGTACTTC	CASSFGSGETQYF
TRBJ1-5	.	.	13	TRBV12-3/TRBV12-4	TGTGCCAGCAGCCTACAGGGTTATCGGCCCCAGCATTTT	CASSLQGYRPQHF
TRBJ2-3	.	.	15	TRBV9	TGTGCCAGCAGCGTAGGGACAGCCTCAACAGATACGCAGTATTTT	CASSVGTASTDTQYF
TRBJ2-7	.	.	12	TRBV7-9	TGTGCCAGCAGCCCTAGCCATAGCGAGCAGTACTTC	CASSPSHSEQYF
TRBJ1-6	.	TRBD1	14	TRBV6-2/TRBV6-3	TGTGCCAGCACCCTGACAGGGGGATATTCACCCCTCCACTTT	CASTLTGGYSPLHF